These 25 T cell receptor beta chains originate from one sample sequenced in a study of T cells of healthy individuals. From the 5' RACE reads, TCRdb called clonotypes with MiXCR, one entry per CDR3 protein. The sample consists of 38,000 or so distinct CDR3 sequences, around 4.5% of them appearing once. These receptors came from a human donor in good health.

This clonotype has ten or more counts. The chain employs TRBV12-3 or TRBV12-4 and TRBJ2-5, with D possibly being TRBD2 (5 bases). The V and J ends lost 2 bases and 2 bases respectively, with 9 bases between them. CDR3 length: 14 residues. The CDR3 loop is CASSLTGSQETQYF. DNA for the CDR3: TGTGCCAGCAGTTTAACGGGATCTCAAGAGACCCAGTACTTC.

J is TRBJ2-4 and V is TRBV9; D might be TRBD1 (6 bases). CDR1 and CDR2 from the germline V gene are SGDLS and YYNGEE. The CDR3 has 16 residues. The V and J ends lost 0 bases and 0 bases respectively, with 10 bases between them. The CDR3 DNA follows: TGTGCCAGCAGCGTAGGCCAGGGGAGAGCCAAAAACATTCAGTACTTC. Translated, it gives CASSVGQGRAKNIQYF. The full variable domain, completed using reference TRBV9 and TRBJ2-4, is DSGVTQTPKHLITATGQRVTLRCSPRSGDLSVYWYQQSLDQGLQFLIQYYNGEERAKGNILERFSAQQFPDLHSELNLSSLELGDSALYFCASSVGQGRAKNIQYFGAGTRLSVL.

The rearrangement uses TRBV2 and TRBJ1-5; TRBD1 might be the D (5 bases). Germline CDR1 SNHLY, CDR2 FYNNEI. The CDR3 is 13 residues long. V gave up 5 bases and J gave up 6 bases, with 11 bases separating them. CDR3 in DNA: TGTGCCAGCAGTATTGGGGCCGGTCAGCCCCAGCATTTT. Its translation: CASSIGAGQPQHF.

There are many counts of this clonotype. The genes are TRBV12-3 or TRBV12-4 and TRBJ2-7; no clear D gene. V lost 1 base and J 2 bases, leaving 9 bases between the germline ends. CDR3 size: 14 residues. CDR3 sequence reads: CASSLGVVPYEQYF. The DNA for the CDR3 is TGTGCCAGCAGTTTAGGGGTAGTTCCCTACGAGCAGTACTTC.

The table lists this clonotype with a few counts. The chain uses TRBV4-1 and TRBJ2-7, with D unresolved. Trimming cost V 1 base and J 0 bases, with 4 bases left between them. The CDR3 spans 13 residues. The germline CDR1 and CDR2 sequences are MGHRA and YSYEKL. DNA of the CDR3: TGCGCCAGCAGCCAAGTGACCTCCTACGAGCAGTACTTC. Encoded protein: CASSQVTSYEQYF.

This clonotype was seen repeatedly, ten times or more. The chain employs TRBV5-1 and TRBJ2-3; no definite D call. V dropped 4 bases and J dropped 5 bases, with 17 bases sitting between them. CDR3 length equals 15 residues. Per germline, CDR1 SGHRS and CDR2 YFSETQ. For the CDR3, the DNA is TGCGCCAGCAGCGCCGCGGAACGGGCTAGAGATACGCAGTATTTT. This codes for CASSAAERARDTQYF.

This clonotype was recorded at least ten times. CDR3 sequence (DNA): TGTGCCAGCAGCCAACCGGGACAGATTTCCTATAATTCACCCCTCCACTTT. Protein: CASSQPGQISYNSPLHF. V is TRBV7-2 and J is TRBJ1-6, with 7 bases matching TRBD1. V was clipped by 5 bases and J by 1 base; unmatched bases: 8. The CDR3 contains 17 residues. Looked up from germline, CDR1 is SGHTA and CDR2 is FQGNSA.

This clonotype has ten or more counts. The chain combines TRBV15 with TRBJ2-1; D tentatively fits TRBD1 or TRBD2 (6 bases each). The CDR3 contains 16 residues. V shed 4 bases and J shed 5 bases, with 18 bases lying between them. Germline CDR1 LNHNV, CDR2 YYDKDF (reference sequence). The CDR3 nucleotides read TGTGCCACCAGCATGGTGGGGGGAAGGGGGGACAATGAGCAGTTCTTC. Protein: CATSMVGGRGDNEQFF. Together with reference TRBV15 and TRBJ2-1, the CDR3 gives the full variable domain: DAMVIQNPRYQVTQFGKPVTLSCSQTLNHNVMYWYQQKSSQAPKLLFHYYDKDFNNEADTPDNFQSRRPNTSFCFLDIRSPGLGDTAMYLCATSMVGGRGDNEQFFGPGTRLTVL.

At least ten counts were recorded for this clonotype. V and J are TRBV6-2 or TRBV6-3 and TRBJ1-5; TRBD1 might be the D (6 bases). This CDR3 is built from 14 residues. Trimming took 2 bases from V and 5 from J, leaving 10 bases between them. CDR1 is MNHEY and CDR2 is SVGEGT in the germline V gene. This CDR3 is CASSYADRYQPQHF. For the CDR3, the DNA is TGTGCCAGCAGTTACGCGGACAGATATCAGCCCCAGCATTTT.

The chain combines TRBV20-1 with TRBJ1-4; no clear D gene. Per the germline V gene, CDR1 is DFQATT and CDR2 is SNEGSKA (reference sequence). CDR3 length equals 13 residues. Trimming took off 6 bases at V and 3 bases at J, with 11 bases between the two ends. The CDR3 protein is CSAGGVANEKLFF. In DNA form, the CDR3 reads TGCAGTGCCGGCGGGGTGGCTAATGAAAAACTGTTTTTT.

Details on this clonotype: A much larger clonotype is one base distant, so this may be a read error. The chain links TRBV4-1 to TRBJ2-3; 8 nucleotides line up with TRBD2. CDR1 and CDR2 from the germline V gene are MGHRA and YSYEKL. This CDR3 has 14 amino acids. CDR3 sequence: CAGRGAGEGDTQYF. CDR3 in DNA: TGCGCCGGCAGGGGAGCGGGGGAGGGGGATACGCAGTATTTT.

This clonotype was detected only a few times. The V gene is TRBV7-8, the J gene TRBJ1-1, with D tentatively TRBD1 (5 bases). This CDR3 spans 14 amino acids. From germline, CDR1 is SGHVS and CDR2 FQNEAQ. Trimming shortened V by 6 bases and J by 6 bases, and 17 bases separated the two germline ends. The DNA for the CDR3 is TGTGCCAGCAGTAACGATTGGGGGTGGCCTGAAGCTTTCTTT. It encodes CASSNDWGWPEAFF.

This clonotype occurred many times. This rearrangement joins TRBV27 to TRBJ2-6, with 8 bases aligning to TRBD2. The ends lost 7 bases at V and 4 bases at J; junction bases unmatched: 6. CDR1 and CDR2 (germline): MNHEY, SMNVEV (reference sequence). The CDR3 length is 15 residues. The CDR3: CASKTGGEGANVLTF. The DNA of the CDR3 is TGTGCCAGCAAGACCGGGGGGGAGGGGGCCAACGTCCTGACTTTC.

This clonotype has ten or more counts. The rearrangement joins TRBV20-1 to TRBJ1-2, with a possible D match to TRBD1 (5 bases). CDR3 length equals 13 residues. Trimming took 2 bases from V and 6 from J, leaving 13 bases between them. Germline V lookup: CDR1 DFQATT, CDR2 SNEGSKA (reference sequence). The CDR3 sequence is CSARSAGRDGYTF. The CDR3 coding sequence is TGCAGTGCTAGATCGGCAGGGAGAGATGGCTACACCTTC.

This clonotype was seen more than once but under ten times. The chain combines TRBV5-6 with TRBJ2-7; D possibly corresponds to TRBD2 (5 bases). V was trimmed by 0 bases and J by 0 bases, leaving 16 bases between them. CDR3 length: 17 amino acids. Germline lookup yields CDR1 SGHDT and CDR2 YYEEEE. CDR3 sequence: CASSLDLLGESSYEQYF. The CDR3 coding sequence is TGTGCCAGCAGCTTGGATTTGCTGGGAGAAAGCTCCTACGAGCAGTACTTC.

The sample holds a few counts of this clonotype. The chain combines TRBV3-1 with TRBJ2-3; the D gene is possibly TRBD1 (5 bases). The V and J ends lost 4 bases and 10 bases respectively, with 12 bases between them. The CDR3 totals 12 residues. Germline-derived CDR1 and CDR2 are LGHDT and YNNKEL (reference sequence). CDR3: CASSPDVGAQYF. DNA of the CDR3: TGTGCCAGCAGCCCGGACGTAGGGGCGCAGTATTTT.

This clonotype was counted ten times or more. V is TRBV10-3 and J is TRBJ1-2; 8 bases fit TRBD1. This CDR3 is built from 13 residues. Per germline, CDR1 ENHRY and CDR2 SYGVKD. With 6 bases clipped from V and 5 bases from J, the junction kept 5 bases outside the gene matches. The CDR3: CAISGQGGYGYTF. CDR3 DNA: TGTGCCATCAGCGGACAGGGAGGATATGGCTACACCTTC.

This clonotype was counted many times. The rearrangement joins TRBV7-8 to TRBJ2-3; 10 bases agree with TRBD2. J was trimmed by 3 bases and V by 5 bases; bases with no gene match: 8. From germline, CDR1 is SGHVS and CDR2 FQNEAQ. The CDR3 length is 16 residues. CDR3 sequence reads: CASSPRTSGMTDTQYF. As DNA, the CDR3 is TGTGCCAGCAGCCCCCGGACTAGCGGTATGACAGATACGCAGTATTTT.

The rearrangement joins TRBV16 to TRBJ2-1; 7 positions match TRBD2. CDR3 length: 14 residues. The germline V gene has CDR1 KGHSY and CDR2 FQNENV. Trimming at V came to 3 bases and at J to 6 bases, leaving 5 bases not matched to a gene. The CDR3 reads CASSHGLGVNEQFF. The CDR3 DNA reads as TGTGCCAGCAGCCATGGACTAGGCGTCAATGAGCAGTTCTTC.

This chain connects TRBV30 to TRBJ1-2; D uncertain. V lost 2 bases to trimming and J lost 6 bases, with 10 bases between them. The CDR3 extends over 12 amino acids. Per the germline V gene, CDR1 is GTSNPN and CDR2 is SVGIG (reference sequence). CDR3 DNA sequence: TGTGCCTGGAGTTCAGGTCAGAATGGCTACACCTTC. This codes for CAWSSGQNGYTF.

This clonotype was seen many times. This chain connects TRBV13 to TRBJ1-2, with D perhaps matching TRBD1 (6 bases). The CDR3 sequence is 17 residues long. V was shortened by 0 bases and J by 1 base, with 15 bases between the two germline ends. CDR1 PRHDT and CDR2 FYEKMQ come from the germline V gene (reference sequence). This chain's CDR3 is CASSLGQDSYLNYGYTF. In nucleotides, the CDR3 is TGTGCCAGCAGCTTAGGACAGGACAGCTACCTTAACTATGGCTACACCTTC.

This chain uses TRBV29-1 with TRBJ2-3, with 9 nucleotides matching TRBD2. This CDR3 spans 14 amino acids. From germline, CDR1 is SQVTM and CDR2 ANQGSEA. The CDR3 spells CLALLSGGTDTQYF. Here the CDR3 DNA reads TGCCTCGCTCTACTTAGCGGGGGAACAGATACGCAGTATTTT.

This clonotype showed up many times. This sequence joins TRBV12-3 or TRBV12-4 and TRBJ1-1; 8 positions agree with TRBD1. The CDR3 is 14 residues long. Trimming removed 3 bases from V and 4 bases from J; junction bases left unmatched: 4. The CDR3 region has the DNA TGTGCCAGCAGTTTGAACAGGGGGATCACTGAAGCTTTCTTT. Protein product: CASSLNRGITEAFF.

This clonotype was seen repeatedly, ten times or more. The chain employs TRBV10-2 and TRBJ2-2; D ambiguous. Trimming cost V 7 bases and J 2 bases, with 14 bases left between them. Germline CDR1 is WSHSY and CDR2 is SAAADI. The CDR3 loop spans 15 amino acids. This CDR3 reads CASTKGLDNTGELFF. CDR3 coding DNA: TGCGCCAGCACGAAAGGCCTAGATAACACCGGGGAGCTGTTTTTT.

In its sample, this clonotype was seen a few times. The rearrangement uses TRBV7-8 and TRBJ2-7, with TRBD1 as a possible D gene (5 bases). The CDR3 contains 16 residues. CDR1 and CDR2 (germline): SGHVS, FQNEAQ. The V gene lost 4 bases and the J gene lost 0 bases, with 16 bases spanning the gap. Here the CDR3 reads CASSSDRPLSSYEQYF. The CDR3 coding sequence is TGTGCCAGCAGCTCAGACAGACCATTAAGCTCCTACGAGCAGTACTTC.